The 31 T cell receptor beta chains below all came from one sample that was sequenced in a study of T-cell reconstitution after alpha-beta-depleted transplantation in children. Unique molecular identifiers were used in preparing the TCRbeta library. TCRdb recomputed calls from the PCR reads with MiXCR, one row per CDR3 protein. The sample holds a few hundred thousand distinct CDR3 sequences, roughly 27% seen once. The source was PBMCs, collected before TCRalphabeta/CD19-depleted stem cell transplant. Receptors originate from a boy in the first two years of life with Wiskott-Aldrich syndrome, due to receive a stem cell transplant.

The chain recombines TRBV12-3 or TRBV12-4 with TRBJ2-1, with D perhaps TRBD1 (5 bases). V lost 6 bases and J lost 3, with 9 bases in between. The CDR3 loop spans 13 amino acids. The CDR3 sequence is CASSRTLYNEQFF. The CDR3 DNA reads TGTGCCAGCAGCCGGACACTCTACAATGAGCAGTTCTTC.

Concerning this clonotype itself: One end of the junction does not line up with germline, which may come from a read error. This CDR3 reads CASRSAISTEAFF. The CDR3 nucleotides are TGCGCCAGCCGCTCGGCTATCAGCACTGAAGCCTTCTTT. The V gene is TRBV5-1, the J gene TRBJ1-1, with D hard to call. The V gene's germline CDR1 is SGHRS and CDR2 YFSETQ. This CDR3 has 13 residues.

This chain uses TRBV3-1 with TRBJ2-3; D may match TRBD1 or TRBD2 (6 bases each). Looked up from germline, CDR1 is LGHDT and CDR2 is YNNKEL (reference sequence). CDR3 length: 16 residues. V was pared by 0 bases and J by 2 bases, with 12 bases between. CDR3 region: CASSQDEGGFTDTQYF. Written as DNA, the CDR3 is TGTGCCAGCAGCCAAGATGAGGGGGGATTCACAGATACGCAGTATTTT.

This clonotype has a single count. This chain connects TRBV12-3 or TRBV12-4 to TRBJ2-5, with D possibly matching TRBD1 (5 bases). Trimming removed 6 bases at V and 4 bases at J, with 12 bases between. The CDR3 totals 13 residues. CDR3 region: CASRGPVGETQYF. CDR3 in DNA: TGTGCCAGCAGGGGGCCCGTTGGAGAGACCCAGTACTTC.

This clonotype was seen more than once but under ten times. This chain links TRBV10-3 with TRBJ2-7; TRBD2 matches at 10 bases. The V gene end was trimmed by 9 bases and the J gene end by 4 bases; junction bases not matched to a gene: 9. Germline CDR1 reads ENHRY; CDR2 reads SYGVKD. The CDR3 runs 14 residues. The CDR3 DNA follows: TGTGCCATTTCCCCTCAAGCGGGAGGGTACGAGCAGTACTTC. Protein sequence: CAISPQAGGYEQYF.

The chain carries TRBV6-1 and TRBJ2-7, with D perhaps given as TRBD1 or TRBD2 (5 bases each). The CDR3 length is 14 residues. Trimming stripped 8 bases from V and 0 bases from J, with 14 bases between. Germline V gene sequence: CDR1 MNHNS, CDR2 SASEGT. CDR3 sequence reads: CASSASGASYEQYF. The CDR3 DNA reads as TGTGCCAGCTCAGCGTCCGGGGCCTCCTACGAGCAGTACTTC.

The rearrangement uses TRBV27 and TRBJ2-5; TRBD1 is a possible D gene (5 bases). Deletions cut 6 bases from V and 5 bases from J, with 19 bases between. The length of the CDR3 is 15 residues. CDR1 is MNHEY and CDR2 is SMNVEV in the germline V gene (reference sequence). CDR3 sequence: CASRSVRQGGETQYF. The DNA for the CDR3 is TGTGCCAGCAGGTCCGTGAGGCAGGGTGGGGAGACCCAGTACTTC.

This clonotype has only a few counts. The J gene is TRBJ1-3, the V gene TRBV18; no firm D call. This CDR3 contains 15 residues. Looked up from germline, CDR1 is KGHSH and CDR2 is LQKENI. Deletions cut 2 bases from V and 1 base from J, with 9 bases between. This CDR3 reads CASSPSKSSGNTIYF. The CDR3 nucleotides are TGTGCCAGCTCACCAAGTAAATCATCTGGAAACACCATATATTTT. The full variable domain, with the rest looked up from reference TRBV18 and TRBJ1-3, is NAGVMQNPRHLVRRRGQEARLRCSPMKGHSHVYWYRQLPEEGLKFMVYLQKENIIDESGMPKERFSAEFPKEGPSILRIQQVVRGDSAAYFCASSPSKSSGNTIYFGEGSWLTVV.

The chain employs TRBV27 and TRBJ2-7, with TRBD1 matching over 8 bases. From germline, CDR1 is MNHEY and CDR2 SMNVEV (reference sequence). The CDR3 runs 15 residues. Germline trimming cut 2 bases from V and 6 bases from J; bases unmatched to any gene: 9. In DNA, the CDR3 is TGTGCCAGCAGTTTAAGGGGTCAGGGGGCTCTCGAGCAGTACTTC. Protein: CASSLRGQGALEQYF.

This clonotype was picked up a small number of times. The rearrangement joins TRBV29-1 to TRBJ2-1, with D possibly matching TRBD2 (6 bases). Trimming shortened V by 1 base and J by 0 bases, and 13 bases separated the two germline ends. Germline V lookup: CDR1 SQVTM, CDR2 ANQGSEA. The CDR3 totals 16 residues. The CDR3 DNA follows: TGCAGCGTTGAAGGGAGCGGGTTCAGCTCCTACAATGAGCAGTTCTTC. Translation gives CSVEGSGFSSYNEQFF.

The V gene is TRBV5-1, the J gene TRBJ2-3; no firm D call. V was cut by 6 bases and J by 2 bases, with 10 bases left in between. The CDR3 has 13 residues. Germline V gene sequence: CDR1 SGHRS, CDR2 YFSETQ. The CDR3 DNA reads TGCGCCAGCACTCCGGAAAACACAGATACGCAGTATTTT. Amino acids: CASTPENTDTQYF.

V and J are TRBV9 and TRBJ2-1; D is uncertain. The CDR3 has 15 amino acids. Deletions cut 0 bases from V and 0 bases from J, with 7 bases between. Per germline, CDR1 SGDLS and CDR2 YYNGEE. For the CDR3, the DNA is TGTGCCAGCAGCGTAGGTAGCATCTCCTACAATGAGCAGTTCTTC. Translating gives CASSVGSISYNEQFF.

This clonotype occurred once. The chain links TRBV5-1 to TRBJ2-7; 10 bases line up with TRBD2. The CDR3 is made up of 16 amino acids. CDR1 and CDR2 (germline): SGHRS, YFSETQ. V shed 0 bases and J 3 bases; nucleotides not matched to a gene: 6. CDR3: CASSLGSSGSIYEQYF. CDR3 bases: TGCGCCAGCAGCTTGGGCTCTAGCGGGAGTATCTACGAGCAGTACTTC.

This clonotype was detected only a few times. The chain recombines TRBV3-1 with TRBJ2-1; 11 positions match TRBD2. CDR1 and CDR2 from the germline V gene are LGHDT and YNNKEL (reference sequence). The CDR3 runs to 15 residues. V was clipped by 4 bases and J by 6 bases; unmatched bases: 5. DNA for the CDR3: TGTGCCAGCAGCCCGGGACTAGCGGTTGTCAATGAGCAGTTCTTC. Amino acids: CASSPGLAVVNEQFF.

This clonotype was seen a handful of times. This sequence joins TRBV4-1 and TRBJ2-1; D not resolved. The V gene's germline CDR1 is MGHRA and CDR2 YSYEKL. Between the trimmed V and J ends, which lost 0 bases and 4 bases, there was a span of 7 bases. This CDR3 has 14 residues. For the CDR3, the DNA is TGCGCCAGCAGCCAAGATTACTCATACAATGAGCAGTTCTTC. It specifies CASSQDYSYNEQFF.

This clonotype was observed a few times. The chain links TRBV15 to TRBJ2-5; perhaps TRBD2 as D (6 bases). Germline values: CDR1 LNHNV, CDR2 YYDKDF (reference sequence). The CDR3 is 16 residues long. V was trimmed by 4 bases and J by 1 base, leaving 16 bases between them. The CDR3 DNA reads TGTGCCACCAGCAAGAACCCCGGACTATCCCAAGAGACCCAGTACTTC. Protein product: CATSKNPGLSQETQYF.

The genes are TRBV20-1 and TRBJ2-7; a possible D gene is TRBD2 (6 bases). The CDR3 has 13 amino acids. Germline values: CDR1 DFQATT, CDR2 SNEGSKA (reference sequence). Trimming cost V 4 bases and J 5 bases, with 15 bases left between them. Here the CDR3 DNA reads TGCAGTGCTATCACGGGAGTTTCGGACGAGCAGTACTTC. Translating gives CSAITGVSDEQYF.

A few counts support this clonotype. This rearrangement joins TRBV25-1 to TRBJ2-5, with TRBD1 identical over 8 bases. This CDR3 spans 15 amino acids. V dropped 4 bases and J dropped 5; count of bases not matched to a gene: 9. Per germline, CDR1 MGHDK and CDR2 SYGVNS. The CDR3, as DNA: TGTGCCAGCAGTGTGGACAGGGAAGGGTCGGAGACCCAGTACTTC. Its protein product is CASSVDREGSETQYF.

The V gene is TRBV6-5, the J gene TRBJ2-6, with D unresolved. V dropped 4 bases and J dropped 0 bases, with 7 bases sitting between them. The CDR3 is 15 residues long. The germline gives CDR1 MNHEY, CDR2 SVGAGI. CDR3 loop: CASSSFPSGANVLTF. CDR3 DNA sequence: TGTGCCAGCAGTTCTTTTCCCTCTGGGGCCAACGTCCTGACTTTC.

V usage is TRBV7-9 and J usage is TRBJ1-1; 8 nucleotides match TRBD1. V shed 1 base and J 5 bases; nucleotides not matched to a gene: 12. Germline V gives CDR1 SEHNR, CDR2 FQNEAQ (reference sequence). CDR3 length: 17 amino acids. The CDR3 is CASSLGGRTGSPTEAFF. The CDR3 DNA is TGTGCCAGCAGCTTAGGGGGTAGGACAGGGAGTCCGACTGAAGCTTTCTTT.

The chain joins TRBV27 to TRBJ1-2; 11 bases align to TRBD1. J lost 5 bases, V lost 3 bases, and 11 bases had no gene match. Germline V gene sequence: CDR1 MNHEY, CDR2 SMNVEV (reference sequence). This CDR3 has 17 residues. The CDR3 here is CASSFIGQGAALYGYTF. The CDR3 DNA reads TGTGCCAGCAGTTTTATTGGACAGGGGGCGGCCCTTTATGGCTACACCTTC.

The CDR3 sequence is CATSIGQPKETQYF. The DNA for the CDR3 is TGTGCCACCAGCATAGGACAGCCTAAAGAGACCCAGTACTTC. The chain employs TRBV15 and TRBJ2-5; a weak D match, TRBD1 (6 bases). V shed 4 bases and J shed 3 bases, with 12 bases lying between them. The length of the CDR3 is 14 residues. Germline V gene sequence: CDR1 LNHNV, CDR2 YYDKDF (reference sequence).

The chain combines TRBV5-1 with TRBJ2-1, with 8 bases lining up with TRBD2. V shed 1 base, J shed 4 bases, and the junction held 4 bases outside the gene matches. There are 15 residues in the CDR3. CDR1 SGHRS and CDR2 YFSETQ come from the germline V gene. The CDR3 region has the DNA TGCGCCAGCAGCTTGCCGGGAGGGTCGTACAATGAGCAGTTCTTC. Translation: CASSLPGGSYNEQFF.

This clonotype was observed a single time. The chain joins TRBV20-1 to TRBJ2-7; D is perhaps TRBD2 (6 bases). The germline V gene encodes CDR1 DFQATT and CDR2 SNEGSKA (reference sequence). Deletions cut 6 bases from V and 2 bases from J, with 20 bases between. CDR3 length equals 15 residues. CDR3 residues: CSAEPIAGPTYEQYF. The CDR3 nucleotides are TGCAGTGCCGAGCCAATCGCGGGGCCTACCTACGAGCAGTACTTC.

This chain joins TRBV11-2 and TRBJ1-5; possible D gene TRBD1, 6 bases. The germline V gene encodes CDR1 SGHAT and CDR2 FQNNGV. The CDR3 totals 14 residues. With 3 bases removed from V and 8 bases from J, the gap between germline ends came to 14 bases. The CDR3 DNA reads TGTGCCAGCAGCTTCGAGGGGGGTCGGGAGCCCCAGCATTTT. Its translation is CASSFEGGREPQHF.

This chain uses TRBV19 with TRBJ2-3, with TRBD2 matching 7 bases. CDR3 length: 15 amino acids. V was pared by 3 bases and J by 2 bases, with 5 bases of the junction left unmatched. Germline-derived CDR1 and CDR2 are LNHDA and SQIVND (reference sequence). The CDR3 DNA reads TGTGCCAGTAGTATCCTAGCGGAACCCACAGATACGCAGTATTTT. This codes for CASSILAEPTDTQYF.

CDR3 sequence: CASTRRQGEAFF. DNA of the CDR3: TGTGCCAGCACCCGAAGGCAGGGAGAAGCTTTCTTT. The rearrangement joins TRBV28 to TRBJ1-1; tentative D call: TRBD1 (5 bases). This CDR3 region has 12 residues. The germline gives CDR1 MDHEN, CDR2 SYDVKM. V was trimmed by 7 bases and J by 8 bases, leaving 14 bases between them. The whole variable domain, remainder taken from reference TRBV28 and TRBJ1-1, is DVKVTQSSRYLVKRTGEKVFLECVQDMDHENMFWYRQDPGLGLRLIYFSYDVKMKEKGDIPEGYSVSREKKERFSLILESASTNQTSMYLCASTRRQGEAFFGQGTRLTVV.

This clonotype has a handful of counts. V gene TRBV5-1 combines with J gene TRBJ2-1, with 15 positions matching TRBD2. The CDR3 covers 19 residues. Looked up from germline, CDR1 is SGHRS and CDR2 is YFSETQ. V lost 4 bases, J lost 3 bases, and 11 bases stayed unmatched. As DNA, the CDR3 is TGCGCCAGCAGCGCCTCCGGACTAGCGGGAGGGCCTGTCTACAATGAGCAGTTCTTC. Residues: CASSASGLAGGPVYNEQFF.

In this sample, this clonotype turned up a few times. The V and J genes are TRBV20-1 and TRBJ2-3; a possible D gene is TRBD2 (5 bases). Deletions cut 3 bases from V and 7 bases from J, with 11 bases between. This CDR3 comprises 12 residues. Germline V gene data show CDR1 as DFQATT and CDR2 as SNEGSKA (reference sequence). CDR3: CSAREDTNTQYF. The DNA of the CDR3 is TGCAGTGCTAGGGAGGATACAAATACGCAGTATTTT.

The CDR3 coding sequence is TGTGCCAGCAGCGTAGCTGCGGGCTCTAGCACAGATACGCAGTATTTT. It yields the protein CASSVAAGSSTDTQYF. The rearrangement uses TRBV9 and TRBJ2-3; weak D call: TRBD2 (5 bases). The ends were cut back, 0 bases at V and 0 bases at J, with 11 bases in the middle. The germline gives CDR1 SGDLS, CDR2 YYNGEE. The CDR3 sequence is 16 residues long.

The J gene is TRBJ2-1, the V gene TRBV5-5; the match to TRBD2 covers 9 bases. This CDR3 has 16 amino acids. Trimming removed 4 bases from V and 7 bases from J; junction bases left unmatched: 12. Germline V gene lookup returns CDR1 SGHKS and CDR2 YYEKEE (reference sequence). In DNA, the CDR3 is TGTGCCAGCAGCCATCGGGGCGGGAGGGCCCATAATGAGCAGTTCTTC. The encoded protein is CASSHRGGRAHNEQFF. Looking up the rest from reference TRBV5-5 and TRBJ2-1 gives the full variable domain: DAGVTQSPTHLIKTRGQQVTLRCSPISGHKSVSWYQQVLGQGPQFIFQYYEKEERGRGNFPDRFSARQFPNYSSELNVNALLLGDSALYLCASSHRGGRAHNEQFFGPGTRLTVL.